What follows are 17 T cell receptor beta chains derived from one specimen sequenced in a study of cytomegalovirus exposure and HLA in healthy donors. Primers included in the PCR were 60 Vbeta and 13 Jbeta primers. The table came from immunoSEQ multiplex PCR; TCRdb's copy has only in-frame clones and leaves some out. The sample contains 150,000 to 200,000 clones, roughly 80% of which appear only once. Sequences were obtained from PBMCs. These receptors were collected from a man aged 25-45 years in good health and CMV-seronegative.

V and J are TRBV6-6 and TRBJ2-5; D remains unclear. With the DNA end fitting TRBJ2-7 better, the J assignment may be wrong. Per the germline V gene, CDR1 is MNHNY and CDR2 is SVGAGI (reference sequence). This CDR3 region has 12 residues. CDR3 amino acids: CASSAALYEQYF. For the CDR3, the DNA is TGTGCCAGCAGTGCAGCGCTATACGAGCAGTACTTC.

The chain couples TRBV11-2 to TRBJ2-1; TRBD2 matches at 7 bases. The J segment lost 5 bases and the V segment lost 1 base, leaving 5 bases of the junction unmatched. Germline values: CDR1 SGHAT, CDR2 FQNNGV. The CDR3 sequence is 15 residues long. CDR3 sequence reads: CASSLGTRADNEQFF. CDR3 in DNA: TGTGCCAGCAGCTTAGGGACTAGAGCGGACAATGAGCAGTTCTTC. The entire variable domain, with the rest obtained from reference TRBV11-2 and TRBJ2-1, is as follows: EAGVAQSPRYKIIEKRQSVAFWCNPISGHATLYWYQQILGQGPKLLIQFQNNGVVDDSQLPKDRFSAERLKGVDSTLKIQPAKLEDSAVYLCASSLGTRADNEQFFGPGTRLTVL.

The J gene is TRBJ1-2, the V gene TRBV14; 8 bases map to TRBD1. The CDR3 spans 18 residues. From germline, CDR1 is SGHDN and CDR2 FVKESK. The V gene end was trimmed by 1 base and the J gene end by 6 bases; junction bases not matched to a gene: 16. CDR3 amino acids: CASSQGRDRGIYPHGYTF. The CDR3 coding sequence is TGTGCCAGCAGCCAAGGTCGTGACAGGGGAATCTATCCCCATGGCTACACCTTC.

V and J are TRBV28 and TRBJ1-4, with 9 bases fitting TRBD1. The ends lost 6 bases at V and 2 bases at J; junction bases unmatched: 4. This CDR3 contains 15 residues. Germline CDR1 and CDR2: MDHEN and SYDVKM. The CDR3 reads CASSRQGGTNEKLFF. The DNA for the CDR3 is TGTGCCAGCAGCCGACAGGGGGGGACTAATGAAAAACTGTTTTTT.

This chain links TRBV19 with TRBJ1-2, with D uncertain. V lost 5 bases and J 5 bases, leaving 18 bases between the germline ends. The CDR3 runs to 15 residues. Germline CDR1 and CDR2: LNHDA and SQIVND (reference sequence). The CDR3 is CASSPPALEAYGYTF. The CDR3 DNA follows: TGTGCCAGTAGTCCTCCGGCCCTCGAGGCTTATGGCTACACCTTC. Full variable domain (outside the CDR3, taken from reference TRBV19 and TRBJ1-2): DGGITQSPKYLFRKEGQNVTLSCEQNLNHDAMYWYRQDPGQGLRLIYYSQIVNDFQKGDIAEGYSVSREKKESFPLTVTSAQKNPTAFYLCASSPPALEAYGYTFGSGTRLTVV.

V and J are TRBV11-2 and TRBJ1-2; 10 nucleotides agree with TRBD1. V shed 3 bases and J 7 bases; nucleotides not matched to a gene: 8. The germline gives CDR1 SGHAT, CDR2 FQNNGV. The CDR3 has 15 residues. The CDR3 sequence: CASSFNRQGAPGYTF. The CDR3 region has the DNA TGTGCCAGCAGCTTCAACCGACAGGGGGCGCCTGGCTACACCTTC.

The V call is TRBV6-5, the J call TRBJ1-1, with D maybe TRBD1 (6 bases). Germline CDR1 and CDR2: MNHEY and SVGAGI. The CDR3 totals 14 residues. Deletions cut 4 bases from V and 6 bases from J, with 15 bases between. CDR3 bases: TGTGCCAGCAGTTCGTATTCACAGGGATCTGAAGCTTTCTTT. Encoded protein: CASSSYSQGSEAFF.

The chain links TRBV6-1 to TRBJ2-7; D is undetermined. In germline, CDR1 is MNHNS, CDR2 SASEGT. The V gene lost 5 bases and the J gene lost 7 bases, with 15 bases spanning the gap. The CDR3 is made up of 13 amino acids. The CDR3 sequence: CASSLIYQEEQYF. CDR3 coding DNA: TGTGCCAGCAGTCTGATATATCAGGAAGAGCAGTACTTC.

The gene calls are TRBV7-6 and TRBJ1-1, with a weak D call TRBD1 (5 bases). The CDR3 loop spans 13 amino acids. Germline V gene data show CDR1 as SGHVS and CDR2 as FNYEAQ. V lost 6 bases and J 5 bases, leaving 13 bases between the germline ends. DNA for the CDR3: TGTGCCAGCAGTCGGACGGGGGTGACTGAAGCTTTCTTT. Protein: CASSRTGVTEAFF.

The CDR3 region is CASSRRDTSSYEQYF. CDR3 in DNA: TGTGCCAGCAGCCGACGGGACACTTCATCTTACGAGCAGTACTTC. V and J are TRBV7-9 and TRBJ2-7, with D possibly TRBD1 on 6 matching bases. V shed 5 bases and J shed 4 bases, with 18 bases lying between them. The germline gives CDR1 SEHNR, CDR2 FQNEAQ (reference sequence). The CDR3 has 15 amino acids.

V and J are TRBV5-1 and TRBJ1-1; TRBD1 aligns across 7 bases. Germline trimming cut 6 bases from V and 11 bases from J; bases unmatched to any gene: 13. The length of the CDR3 is 13 residues. The germline CDR1 and CDR2 sequences are SGHRS and YFSETQ. CDR3 amino acids: CASTQQGTSTAFF. The CDR3 nucleotides read TGCGCCAGCACACAACAGGGGACGAGCACCGCTTTCTTT.

CDR3 in amino acids: CASSLDGQGAAGAYNEQFF. CDR3 DNA sequence: TGTGCCAGCAGCTTAGATGGACAGGGGGCAGCGGGAGCCTACAATGAGCAGTTCTTC. This rearrangement joins TRBV7-2 to TRBJ2-1, with 11 bases identical to TRBD1. J was trimmed by 2 bases and V by 1 base; bases with no gene match: 10. Germline loops: CDR1 SGHTA, CDR2 FQGNSA. This CDR3 region has 19 residues.

This clone was found once. The chain links TRBV5-1 to TRBJ2-7; TRBD1 matches at 7 bases. The CDR3 totals 15 residues. V lost 4 bases to trimming and J lost 4 bases; unmatched junction nucleotides: 11. The germline gives CDR1 SGHRS, CDR2 YFSETQ. The chain's CDR3 is CASSKYRGAAYEQYF. In DNA form, the CDR3 reads TGCGCCAGCAGCAAATACAGGGGAGCGGCATACGAGCAGTACTTC.

Regarding this clone: Here the CDR3 omits its conserved ending phenylalanine or tryptophan, so a read error is the likely source. The chain links TRBV7-2 to TRBJ1-1; TRBD1 matches 10 bases. Trimming removed 1 base from V and 1 base from J; junction bases left unmatched: 0. Germline V gene sequence: CDR1 SGHTA, CDR2 FQGNSA. The CDR3 totals 15 residues. The CDR3 is CASSLGDRGNTEAFL. In nucleotides, the CDR3 is TGTGCCAGCAGCTTAGGGGACAGGGGGAACACTGAAGCTTTCCTT.

The chain employs TRBV7-9 and TRBJ1-2; 9 bases align to TRBD1. Unmatched junction bases numbered 5, after V lost 10 bases and J lost 2 bases. The germline CDR1 and CDR2 sequences are SEHNR and FQNEAQ (reference sequence). The CDR3 has 13 residues. The CDR3 DNA follows: TGTGCCATTACAGGGGGCGACAACTATGGCTACACCTTC. Translation gives CAITGGDNYGYTF.

The chain recombines TRBV11-2 with TRBJ2-7; perhaps TRBD1 as D (6 bases). This CDR3 contains 15 residues. Germline-derived CDR1 and CDR2 are SGHAT and FQNNGV. With 5 bases removed from V and 0 bases from J, the gap between germline ends came to 14 bases. The DNA of the CDR3 is TGTGCCAGCAGCACCGGGACATTCAGCTCCTACGAGCAGTACTTC. This sequence encodes CASSTGTFSSYEQYF.

Comments on this clone: A junction end diverges from the germline sequence, so it may reflect a read error. The same CDR3 also results from other DNA sequences found in this sample. The genes are TRBV15 and TRBJ1-5, with D possibly TRBD1 on 6 matching bases. The CDR3 consists of 17 residues. From germline, CDR1 is LNHNV and CDR2 YYDKDF (reference sequence). The CDR3 sequence is CATSRSPTGPFNQPQHF. The CDR3 DNA reads as TGTGCCACCAGCAGATCCCCCACAGGGCCCTTCAATCAGCCCCAGCACTTT.